A selection of T cell receptor beta chains follows, all from one sample in a study of blood T cell repertoires in COVID-19. The protocol was immunoSEQ multiplex PCR, while the TCRdb copy is restricted to in-frame clones and leaves out a portion. The sample contains around 190,000 clones, 75% to 85% of which appear only once. Sequenced sample: peripheral blood. The receptors shown here come from a man in his sixties with acute or convalescent COVID-19. Each CDR3 is given with its conserved first and last residue. The D gene is left open where the match is weak.

D gene: TRBD1; V gene: TRBV15; CDR3 protein: CATSRQGARTEAFF
D gene: TRBD2; V gene: TRBV18; CDR3 protein: CASSPPGTRRDTQYF
D gene: -; V gene: TRBV24-1; CDR3 protein: CATSDNPLPGELFF
D gene: TRBD1; V gene: TRBV19; CDR3 protein: CASSIGQGAVDEKLFF
D gene: -; V gene: TRBV5-6; CDR3 protein: CASSLLRGYTF
D gene: -; V gene: TRBV7-9; CDR3 protein: CASSLGYSFFPFGNTIYF
D gene: -; V gene: TRBV12-3/TRBV12-4; CDR3 protein: CASSLGDIYGYTF
D gene: -; V gene: TRBV11-2; CDR3 protein: CASSLKGARDEQYF
D gene: -; V gene: TRBV6-5; CDR3 protein: CASSYLRNTEAFF
D gene: TRBD1; V gene: TRBV9; CDR3 protein: CASSVGQGAREQYF
D gene: -; V gene: TRBV5-4; CDR3 protein: CASSPSETLENTEAFF
D gene: TRBD2; V gene: TRBV19; CDR3 protein: CASSITPLAGAYNEQFF
D gene: TRBD2; V gene: TRBV5-1; CDR3 protein: CASSLGFLAGSTSTDTQYF
D gene: -; V gene: TRBV5-1; CDR3 protein: CASTLERVGPYGYTF
D gene: TRBD2; V gene: TRBV11-2; CDR3 protein: CASSLGLAGSTDTQYF
D gene: -; V gene: TRBV29-1; CDR3 protein: CSVVLVKNTGELFF
D gene: TRBD1; V gene: TRBV19; CDR3 protein: CASSIDRVGRPHAF
D gene: TRBD2; V gene: TRBV3-1/TRBV3-2; CDR3 protein: CASSQVRSLAGGNTDTQYF
D gene: -; V gene: TRBV6-5; CDR3 protein: CASSYTWRDNEQFF
D gene: -; V gene: TRBV3-1/TRBV3-2; CDR3 protein: CASSQDGHLYNEQFF
D gene: -; V gene: TRBV9; CDR3 protein: CASSTSSGFSGNTIYF
D gene: -; V gene: TRBV6-4; CDR3 protein: CASNQVWGPNYGYTF
D gene: -; V gene: TRBV7-2; CDR3 protein: CASSSWTDQPQHF
D gene: -; V gene: TRBV7-2; CDR3 protein: CASSLDWSGIEYGYTF
D gene: -; V gene: TRBV5-1; CDR3 protein: CASSLERPGTEAFF
D gene: TRBD1; V gene: TRBV6-1; CDR3 protein: CASSETGTGQAFF
D gene: TRBD1; V gene: TRBV9; CDR3 protein: CASSEGGGQVYGYTF
D gene: -; V gene: TRBV5-1; CDR3 protein: CASSLGQRYEQYF
D gene: TRBD2; V gene: TRBV5-1; CDR3 protein: CASSTSPSGGIYNEQFF
D gene: TRBD2; V gene: TRBV28; CDR3 protein: CASSPLVLGRDGELFF
D gene: TRBD1; V gene: TRBV14; CDR3 protein: CASSTRDRVAYEQYF
D gene: TRBD2; V gene: TRBV6-4; CDR3 protein: CASSRPGTSGRSCSTDTQYF
D gene: -; V gene: TRBV6-5; CDR3 protein: CASTQSSYEQYF
D gene: TRBD1; V gene: TRBV19; CDR3 protein: CASSMTGVSYNEQFF
D gene: -; V gene: TRBV15; CDR3 protein: CATSRDRYGYTF
D gene: -; V gene: TRBV5-1; CDR3 protein: CASSLAGGLNTEAFF
D gene: -; V gene: TRBV11-2; CDR3 protein: CASSLLGGLYEQYF
D gene: TRBD1; V gene: TRBV11-2; CDR3 protein: CASSSLPGQGTYEQFF
D gene: TRBD1; V gene: TRBV24-1; CDR3 protein: CATSDLRAGGLGNSPLHF
D gene: TRBD1; V gene: TRBV6-5; CDR3 protein: CASRPTGAYGYTF
D gene: TRBD1; V gene: TRBV24-1; CDR3 protein: CATSDPLLRGDRGLQETQYF
D gene: -; V gene: TRBV5-6; CDR3 protein: CASSFGTLNTEAFF
D gene: -; V gene: TRBV3-1/TRBV3-2; CDR3 protein: CASSPQGLTLSYNSPLHF
D gene: -; V gene: TRBV5-3; CDR3 protein: CARSLFGSSGANVLTF
D gene: -; V gene: TRBV29-1; CDR3 protein: CSVELGTYEQYF
D gene: TRBD1; V gene: TRBV28; CDR3 protein: CATFGDRGFNYGYTF
D gene: TRBD1; V gene: TRBV6-5; CDR3 protein: CASSPGTASLVEQFF
D gene: -; V gene: TRBV4-3; CDR3 protein: CASSQGSGNSYNEQFF
D gene: -; V gene: TRBV28; CDR3 protein: CASSLPSGANVLTF
D gene: TRBD2; V gene: TRBV18; CDR3 protein: CASSPRTSGGSAKNIQYF
D gene: -; V gene: TRBV5-6; CDR3 protein: CASSLQATEAFF
D gene: TRBD2; V gene: TRBV7-2; CDR3 protein: CASSLKAGGTGELFF
D gene: TRBD1; V gene: TRBV5-1; CDR3 protein: CASSLVPTGGFTGELFF